This entry is about one T cell receptor beta chain. Checkpoint therapy with ipilimumab 1 mg/kg began 14 to 28 days after transplant. Dosing: nivolumab 3 mg/kg IV, weeks 1, 4, 7, 10, then every two weeks to week 26. The data were obtained in a study of ipilimumab plus nivolumab after autologous stem cell transplantation. Study as a whole: Typical patient got 5 ipilimumab doses and seven to nine nivolumab doses (median).

Sequenced by immunoSEQ multiplex PCR; TCRdb stores in-frame clones only, minus some. The sample comprises roughly 45,000 clones, roughly 84% of which are singletons, and approximately 0.88% rests with the top ten. The clonotype was recovered from a male donor with multiple myeloma. This specimen was PBMCs, taken in a trial of ipilimumab plus nivolumab as post-transplant consolidation.

CDR3 amino acids: CASSLVGGTSGVTDTQYF. Here the CDR3 DNA reads TGTGCCAGCAGCTTAGTGGGGGGGACTAGCGGGGTCACAGATACGCAGTATTTT. V and J are TRBV7-2 and TRBJ2-3; 13 bases map to TRBD2. Losses at the gene ends were 1 base for V and 2 bases for J; bases not matched to a gene: 6. The CDR3 has 18 residues. CDR1 and CDR2 (germline): SGHTA, FQGNSA.